The next 2 T cell receptor beta chains were all read from a single sample in a study of shared clonotypes between healthy human individuals. Profiled with immunoSEQ multiplex PCR; TCRdb holds only in-frame clones, not every one. The sample records about 490,000 clones, 76% being singletons. Sequenced sample: PBMCs. The receptors come from a woman in her forties in good health. Some clones in this sample may be carry-over from other donors' samples.

V is TRBV7-8 and J is TRBJ1-2; D not resolved. Trimming shortened V by 1 base and J by 6 bases, and 12 bases separated the two germline ends. Looked up from germline, CDR1 is SGHVS and CDR2 is FQNEAQ. The CDR3 sequence is 14 residues long. In DNA, the CDR3 is TGTGCCAGCAGCTTAGTGGGTTATTCGGATGGCTACACCTTC. This encodes CASSLVGYSDGYTF.

This clone was observed once. The chain has TRBV27 and TRBJ1-2; 7 bases are a match to TRBD1. Germline V gene sequence: CDR1 MNHEY, CDR2 SMNVEV (reference sequence). The length of the CDR3 is 17 residues. Trimming removed 4 bases from V and 0 bases from J; junction bases left unmatched: 11. The DNA of the CDR3 is TGTGCCAGCAGTTCCCCCTCGACAGGGAGGACTAACTATGGCTACACCTTC. Translated, it gives CASSSPSTGRTNYGYTF.